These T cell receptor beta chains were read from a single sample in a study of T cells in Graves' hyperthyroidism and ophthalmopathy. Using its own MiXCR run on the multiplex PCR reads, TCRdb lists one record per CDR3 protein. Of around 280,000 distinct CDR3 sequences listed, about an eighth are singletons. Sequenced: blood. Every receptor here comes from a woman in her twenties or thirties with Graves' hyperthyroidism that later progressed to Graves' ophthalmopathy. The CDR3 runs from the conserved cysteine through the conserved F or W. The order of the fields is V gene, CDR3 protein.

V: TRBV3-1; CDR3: CASSDRLAAYNEQFF
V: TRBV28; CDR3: CASSRGQGPYEQYF
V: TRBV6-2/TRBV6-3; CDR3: CASNAQGAMGGQPQHF
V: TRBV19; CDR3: CASSVGLAGPEQFF
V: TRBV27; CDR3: CASSWGQGLRVHEQFF
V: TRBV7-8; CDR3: CASSLDFGELFF
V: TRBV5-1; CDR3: CASSFASGRETQYF
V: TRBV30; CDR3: CAWSKLATTGELFF
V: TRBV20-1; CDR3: CSATQNIAGGNTGELFF
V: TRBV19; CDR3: CASSGLMGQPQHF
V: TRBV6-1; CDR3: CASSEALRGPQHF
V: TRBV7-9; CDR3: CASSLLREPDRSPLHF
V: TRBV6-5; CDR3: CASSYRDRDVDTEAFF
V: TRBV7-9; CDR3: CASSLGDGSYEQYF
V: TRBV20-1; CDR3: CSALGQGQKAKNIQYF
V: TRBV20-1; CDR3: CSARGMRSQIRETQYF
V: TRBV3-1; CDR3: CASSQALSAPNEQFF
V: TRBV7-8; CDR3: CASILRGGALYNEQFF
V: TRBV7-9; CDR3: CASSPPGTSTNEQYF
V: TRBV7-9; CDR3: CASSLEGGSGNTIYF
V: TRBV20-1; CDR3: CSASTTSGAETQYF
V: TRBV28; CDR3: CASSSNGKGERQYEQYF
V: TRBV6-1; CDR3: CASSPRTSGRTYEQYF
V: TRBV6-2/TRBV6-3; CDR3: CASSPMASGLYNEQFF
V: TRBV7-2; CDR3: CASSPGTSGNGEQFF
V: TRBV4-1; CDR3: CASSPIGVQTPSYEQYF
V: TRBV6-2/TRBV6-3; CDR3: CASSYRVLGGGEQYF
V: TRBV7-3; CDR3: CASSLSRDWDEQFF
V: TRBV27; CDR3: CASSWGNNEQFF
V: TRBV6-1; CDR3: CASSESGRELIQYF
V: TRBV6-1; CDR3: CASSGTSGRAWEQYF
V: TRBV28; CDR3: CASSPSGYGYTF
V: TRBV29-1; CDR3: CSVEGGQGAIIAFF
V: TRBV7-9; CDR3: CASSLGGLSNHGYTF
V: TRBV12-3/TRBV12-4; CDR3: CASSLRDGDGYTF